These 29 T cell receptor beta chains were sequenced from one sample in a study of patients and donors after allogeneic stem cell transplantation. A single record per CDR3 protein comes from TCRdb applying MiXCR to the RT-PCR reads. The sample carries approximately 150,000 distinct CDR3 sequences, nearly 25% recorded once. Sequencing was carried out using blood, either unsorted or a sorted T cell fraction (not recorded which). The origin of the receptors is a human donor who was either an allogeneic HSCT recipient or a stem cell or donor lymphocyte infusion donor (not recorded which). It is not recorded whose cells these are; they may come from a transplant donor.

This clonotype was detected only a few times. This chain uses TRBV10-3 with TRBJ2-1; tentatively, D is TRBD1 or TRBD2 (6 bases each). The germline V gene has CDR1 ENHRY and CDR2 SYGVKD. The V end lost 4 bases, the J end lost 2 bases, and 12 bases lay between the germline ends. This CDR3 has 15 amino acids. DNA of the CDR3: TGTGCCATCAGTGCCCTCGGGGGCACCTACAATGAGCAGTTCTTC. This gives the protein CAISALGGTYNEQFF.

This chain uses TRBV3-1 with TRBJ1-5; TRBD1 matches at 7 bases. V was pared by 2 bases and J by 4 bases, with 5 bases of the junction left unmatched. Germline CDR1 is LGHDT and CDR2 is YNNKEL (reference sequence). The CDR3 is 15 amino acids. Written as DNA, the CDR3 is TGTGCCAGCAGCCAATGGGGGACAGAGAATCAGCCCCAGCATTTT. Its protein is CASSQWGTENQPQHF.

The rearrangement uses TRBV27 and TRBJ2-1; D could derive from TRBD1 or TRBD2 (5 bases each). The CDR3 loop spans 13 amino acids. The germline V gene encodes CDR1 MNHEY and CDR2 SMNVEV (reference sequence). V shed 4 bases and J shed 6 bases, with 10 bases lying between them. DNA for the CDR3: TGTGCCAGCAGTTACCGGGACCTCAATGAGCAGTTCTTC. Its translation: CASSYRDLNEQFF.

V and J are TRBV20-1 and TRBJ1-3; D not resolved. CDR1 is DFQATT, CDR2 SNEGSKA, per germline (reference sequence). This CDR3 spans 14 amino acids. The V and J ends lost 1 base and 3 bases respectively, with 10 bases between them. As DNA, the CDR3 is TGCAGTGCTAGAGCTGGGGTGGTTGGAAACACCATATATTTT. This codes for CSARAGVVGNTIYF.

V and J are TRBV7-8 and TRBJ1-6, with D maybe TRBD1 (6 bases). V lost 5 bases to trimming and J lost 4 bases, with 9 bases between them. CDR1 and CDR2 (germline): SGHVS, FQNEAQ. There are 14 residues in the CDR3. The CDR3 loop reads CASSRTEYNSPLHF. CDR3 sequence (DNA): TGTGCCAGCAGCCGGACAGAATATAATTCACCCCTCCACTTT.

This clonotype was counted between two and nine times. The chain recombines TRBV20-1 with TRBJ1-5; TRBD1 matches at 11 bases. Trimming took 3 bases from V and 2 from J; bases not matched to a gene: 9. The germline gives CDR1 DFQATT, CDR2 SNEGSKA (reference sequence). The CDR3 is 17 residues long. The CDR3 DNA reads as TGCAGTGCTAGCACCGGGACAGGGGGTAGCGGCAATCAGCCCCAGCATTTT. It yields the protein CSASTGTGGSGNQPQHF.

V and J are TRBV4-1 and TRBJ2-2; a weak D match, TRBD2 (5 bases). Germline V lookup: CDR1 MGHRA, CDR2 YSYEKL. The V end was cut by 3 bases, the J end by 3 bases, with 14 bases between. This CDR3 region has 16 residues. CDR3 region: CASSHGLAPYTGELFF. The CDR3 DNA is TGCGCCAGCAGCCACGGACTCGCGCCGTACACCGGGGAGCTGTTTTTT.

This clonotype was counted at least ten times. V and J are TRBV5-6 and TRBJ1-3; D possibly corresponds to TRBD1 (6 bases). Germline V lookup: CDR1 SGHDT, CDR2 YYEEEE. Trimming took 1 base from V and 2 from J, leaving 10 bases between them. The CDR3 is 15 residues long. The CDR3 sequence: CASSLRGGPGNTIYF. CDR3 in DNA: TGTGCCAGCAGCTTGAGGGGGGGCCCTGGAAACACCATATATTTT.

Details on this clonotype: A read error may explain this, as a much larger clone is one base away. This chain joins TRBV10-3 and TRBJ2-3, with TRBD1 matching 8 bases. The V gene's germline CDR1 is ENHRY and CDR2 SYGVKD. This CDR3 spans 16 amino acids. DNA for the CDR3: TGTGCCATCCGGATTGCAGGGGGCCCTAGCACAGATACGAAGTATTTT. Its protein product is CAIRIAGGPSTDTKYF.

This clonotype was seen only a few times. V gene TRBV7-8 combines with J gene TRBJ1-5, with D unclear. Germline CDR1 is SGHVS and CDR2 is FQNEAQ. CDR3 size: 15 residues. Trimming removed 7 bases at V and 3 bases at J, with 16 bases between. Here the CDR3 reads CASTRGRGNNQPQHF. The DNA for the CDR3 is TGTGCCAGCACCCGAGGACGTGGAAACAATCAGCCCCAGCATTTT. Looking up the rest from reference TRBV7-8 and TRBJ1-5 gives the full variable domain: GAGVSQSPRYKVAKRGQDVALRCDPISGHVSLFWYQQALGQGPEFLTYFQNEAQLDKSGLPSDRFFAERPEGSVSTLKIQRTQQEDSAVYLCASTRGRGNNQPQHFGDGTRLSIL.

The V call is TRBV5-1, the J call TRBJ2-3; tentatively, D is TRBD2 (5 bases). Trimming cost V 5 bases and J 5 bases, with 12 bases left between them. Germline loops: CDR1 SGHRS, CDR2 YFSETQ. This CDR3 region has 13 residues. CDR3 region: CASSWVRGDTQYF. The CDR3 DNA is TGCGCCAGCAGTTGGGTTCGGGGAGATACGCAGTATTTT.

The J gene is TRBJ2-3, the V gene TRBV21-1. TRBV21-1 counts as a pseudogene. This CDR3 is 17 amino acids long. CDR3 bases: TGTGCCAGCAGCAAGGGGAAACAACAAGATAGCACAGATACGCAGTATTTT. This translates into CASSKGKQQDSTDTQYF.

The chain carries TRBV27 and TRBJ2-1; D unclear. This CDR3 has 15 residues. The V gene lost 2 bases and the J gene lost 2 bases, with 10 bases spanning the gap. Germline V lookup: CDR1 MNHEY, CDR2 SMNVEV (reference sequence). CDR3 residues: CASSLVRAAYNEQFF. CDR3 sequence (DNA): TGTGCCAGCAGTTTAGTCCGTGCCGCCTACAATGAGCAGTTCTTC.

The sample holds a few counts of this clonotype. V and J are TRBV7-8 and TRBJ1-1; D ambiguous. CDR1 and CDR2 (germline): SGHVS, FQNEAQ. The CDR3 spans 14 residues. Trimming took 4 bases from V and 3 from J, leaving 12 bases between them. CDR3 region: CASSSTIRDTEAFF. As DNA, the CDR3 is TGTGCCAGCAGCTCAACAATAAGGGACACTGAAGCTTTCTTT. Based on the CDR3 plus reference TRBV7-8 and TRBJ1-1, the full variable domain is GAGVSQSPRYKVAKRGQDVALRCDPISGHVSLFWYQQALGQGPEFLTYFQNEAQLDKSGLPSDRFFAERPEGSVSTLKIQRTQQEDSAVYLCASSSTIRDTEAFFGQGTRLTVV.

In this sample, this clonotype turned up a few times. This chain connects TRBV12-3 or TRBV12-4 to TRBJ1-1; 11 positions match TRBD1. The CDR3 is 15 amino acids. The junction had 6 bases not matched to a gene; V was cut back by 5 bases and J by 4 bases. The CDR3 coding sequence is TGTGCCAGCAGTAATACGGGACAGGGGGGCACTGAAGCTTTCTTT. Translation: CASSNTGQGGTEAFF.

CDR3 sequence reads: CASSMGRATLEQYF. The CDR3 region has the DNA TGTGCCAGCAGCATGGGACGGGCGACGTTAGAGCAGTACTTC. V gene TRBV5-6 combines with J gene TRBJ2-7, with D possibly called TRBD1 or TRBD2 (5 bases each). Trimming removed 4 bases from V and 7 bases from J, with 18 bases in between. CDR3 length: 14 amino acids. CDR1 SGHDT and CDR2 YYEEEE come from the germline V gene.

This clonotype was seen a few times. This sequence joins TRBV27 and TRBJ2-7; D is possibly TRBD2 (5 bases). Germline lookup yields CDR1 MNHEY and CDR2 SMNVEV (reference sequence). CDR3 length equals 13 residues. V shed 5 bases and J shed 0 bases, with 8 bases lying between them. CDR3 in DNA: TGTGCCAGCAGTCGGAGGAGCTCCTACGAGCAGTACTTC. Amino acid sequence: CASSRRSSYEQYF.

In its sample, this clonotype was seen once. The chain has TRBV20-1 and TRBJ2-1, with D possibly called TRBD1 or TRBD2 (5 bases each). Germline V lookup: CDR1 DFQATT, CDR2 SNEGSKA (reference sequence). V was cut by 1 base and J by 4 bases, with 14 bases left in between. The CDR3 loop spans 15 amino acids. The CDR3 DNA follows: TGCAGTGCTAGAGGCGCTAGCAGGGCTTACAATGAGCAGTTCTTC. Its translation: CSARGASRAYNEQFF.

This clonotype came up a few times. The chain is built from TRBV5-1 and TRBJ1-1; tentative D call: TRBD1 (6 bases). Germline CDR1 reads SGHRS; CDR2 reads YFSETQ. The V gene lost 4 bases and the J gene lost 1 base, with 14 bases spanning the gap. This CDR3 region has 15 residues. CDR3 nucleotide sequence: TGCGCCAGCAGCCAGGGGCTTTGGGGGAACACTGAAGCTTTCTTT. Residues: CASSQGLWGNTEAFF.

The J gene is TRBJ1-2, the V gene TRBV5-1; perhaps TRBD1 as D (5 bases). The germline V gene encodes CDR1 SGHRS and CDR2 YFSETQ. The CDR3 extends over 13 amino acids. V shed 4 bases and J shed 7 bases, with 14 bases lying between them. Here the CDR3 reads CASSPQGEGGYTF. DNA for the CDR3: TGCGCCAGCAGCCCTCAGGGAGAGGGTGGCTACACCTTC. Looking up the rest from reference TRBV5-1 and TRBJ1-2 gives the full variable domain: KAGVTQTPRYLIKTRGQQVTLSCSPISGHRSVSWYQQTPGQGLQFLFEYFSETQRNKGNFPGRFSGRQFSNSRSEMNVSTLELGDSALYLCASSPQGEGGYTFGSGTRLTVV.

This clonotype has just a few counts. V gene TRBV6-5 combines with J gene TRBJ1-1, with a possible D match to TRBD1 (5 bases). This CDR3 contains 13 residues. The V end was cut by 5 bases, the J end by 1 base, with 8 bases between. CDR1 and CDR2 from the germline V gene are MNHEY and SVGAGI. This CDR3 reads CASSQGWNTEAFF. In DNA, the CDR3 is TGTGCCAGCAGTCAGGGATGGAACACTGAAGCTTTCTTT.

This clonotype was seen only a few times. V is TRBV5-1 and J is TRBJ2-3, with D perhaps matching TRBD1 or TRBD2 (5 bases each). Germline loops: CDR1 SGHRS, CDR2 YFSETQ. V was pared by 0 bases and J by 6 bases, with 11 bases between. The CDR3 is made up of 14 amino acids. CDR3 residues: CASSLGGGQDTQYF. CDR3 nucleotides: TGCGCCAGCAGCTTGGGGGGCGGGCAGGATACGCAGTATTTT.

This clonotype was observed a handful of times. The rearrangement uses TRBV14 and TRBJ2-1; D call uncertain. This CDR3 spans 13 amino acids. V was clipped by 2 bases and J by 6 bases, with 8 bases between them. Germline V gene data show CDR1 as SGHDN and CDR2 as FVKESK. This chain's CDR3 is CASSQQTSNEQFF. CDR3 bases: TGTGCCAGCAGCCAACAAACTTCCAATGAGCAGTTCTTC.

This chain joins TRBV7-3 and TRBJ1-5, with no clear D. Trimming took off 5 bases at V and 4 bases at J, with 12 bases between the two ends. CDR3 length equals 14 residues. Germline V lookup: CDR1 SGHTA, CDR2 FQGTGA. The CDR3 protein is CASSPQSGNQPQHF. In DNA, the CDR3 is TGTGCCAGCAGCCCCCAGAGCGGTAATCAGCCCCAGCATTTT.

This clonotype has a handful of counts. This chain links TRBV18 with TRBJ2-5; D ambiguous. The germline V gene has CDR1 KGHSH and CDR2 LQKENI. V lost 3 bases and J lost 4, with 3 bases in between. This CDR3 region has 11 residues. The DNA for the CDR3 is TGTGCCAGCTCACCTCTAGAGACCCAGTACTTC. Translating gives CASSPLETQYF.

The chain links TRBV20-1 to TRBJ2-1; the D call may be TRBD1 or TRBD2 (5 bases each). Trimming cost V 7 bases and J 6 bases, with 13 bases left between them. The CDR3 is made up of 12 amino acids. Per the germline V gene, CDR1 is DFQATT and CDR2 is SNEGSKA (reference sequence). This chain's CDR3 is CSGQTGRNEQFF. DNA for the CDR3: TGCAGTGGCCAGACGGGGCGCAATGAGCAGTTCTTC.

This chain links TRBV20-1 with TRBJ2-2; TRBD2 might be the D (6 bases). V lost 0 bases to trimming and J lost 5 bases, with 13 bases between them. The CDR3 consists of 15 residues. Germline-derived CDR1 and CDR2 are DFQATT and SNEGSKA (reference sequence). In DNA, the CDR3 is TGCAGTGCTAGAGATGGCCTAAGCGGGACCGGGGAGCTGTTTTTT. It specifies CSARDGLSGTGELFF.

CDR3 sequence: CSAREGTGNTIYF. The CDR3, as DNA: TGCAGTGCTAGGGAGGGGACGGGAAACACCATATATTTT. The chain employs TRBV20-1 and TRBJ1-3; D is possibly TRBD1 (5 bases). The CDR3 spans 13 residues. Germline CDR1 DFQATT, CDR2 SNEGSKA (reference sequence). V was cut by 3 bases and J by 4 bases, with 10 bases left in between.

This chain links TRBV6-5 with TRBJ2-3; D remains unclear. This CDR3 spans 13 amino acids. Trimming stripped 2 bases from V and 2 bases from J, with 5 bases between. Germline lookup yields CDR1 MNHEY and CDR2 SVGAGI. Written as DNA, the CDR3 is TGTGCCAGCAGTTACGGCACCACAGATACGCAGTATTTT. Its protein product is CASSYGTTDTQYF.